Presented here are 22 T cell receptor beta chains from one specimen sequenced in a study of shared clonotypes between healthy human individuals. Libraries were prepared by immunoSEQ multiplex PCR; TCRdb keeps only in-frame clonotypes and omits some of them. The sample comprises roughly 2.1 million clones, around 93% of which are singletons, and more than 1.5% rests with the top ten. Naive CD8 cells lacked CD45RO, underwent positive selection for CCR7 and left out terminally differentiated effector memory CD45RA+ cells. Sequencing was carried out using naive CD8+ T cells from PBMCs. The receptors derive from a man aged 18 to 30 in good health. Some clones in this sample may be carry-over from other donors' samples.

V is TRBV5-4 and J is TRBJ2-3; D may correspond to TRBD1 or TRBD2 (6 bases each). Germline V gene sequence: CDR1 SGHNT, CDR2 YYREEE (reference sequence). Trimming removed 2 bases from V and 6 bases from J, with 28 bases in between. This CDR3 contains 19 residues. DNA for the CDR3: TGTGCCAGCAGCTTCTTCGCCGACTTGGCGGGACAACCGCGCGATACGCAGTATTTT. This gives the protein CASSFFADLAGQPRDTQYF.

This chain connects TRBV7-8 to TRBJ1-4; TRBD1 might be the D (6 bases). The CDR3 runs 17 residues. The germline V gene encodes CDR1 SGHVS and CDR2 FQNEAQ. Trimming cost V 4 bases and J 0 bases, with 15 bases left between them. In DNA, the CDR3 is TGTGCCAGCAGCTCCGGGGGGCCGGCTGCAACTAATGAAAAACTGTTTTTT. Translated, it gives CASSSGGPAATNEKLFF.

The chain recombines TRBV10-2 with TRBJ1-1; D might be TRBD1 (5 bases). Germline CDR1 reads WSHSY; CDR2 reads SAAADI. The CDR3 has 13 residues. V dropped 8 bases and J dropped 13 bases, with 23 bases sitting between them. Written as DNA, the CDR3 is TGCGCCAGCCGCGAAAGAGGACAATCCTGGGTTTTCTTT. Encoded protein: CASRERGQSWVFF.

Comments on this clone: The sample has other DNA sequences that encode this CDR3 too. The rearrangement uses TRBV27 and TRBJ1-5, with unresolved D. The V and J ends lost 6 bases and 4 bases respectively, with 13 bases between them. The germline gives CDR1 MNHEY, CDR2 SMNVEV (reference sequence). The CDR3 totals 14 residues. The CDR3 DNA reads as TGTGCCAGCAGGCCGGCAGGAACGAATCAGCCCCAGCATTTT. Its translation: CASRPAGTNQPQHF.

The rearrangement links TRBV28 to TRBJ2-1, with 14 bases aligning to TRBD2. CDR1 and CDR2 from the germline V gene are MDHEN and SYDVKM. The CDR3 has 17 residues. With 4 bases clipped from V and 1 base from J, the junction kept 3 bases outside the gene matches. CDR3 nucleotides: TGTGCCAGCAGTTCCGGGACTAGCGGGAGTTCCTACAATGAGCAGTTCTTC. It yields the protein CASSSGTSGSSYNEQFF.

This chain links TRBV9 with TRBJ2-7; D is uncertain. Germline V gene data show CDR1 as SGDLS and CDR2 as YYNGEE. The CDR3 is made up of 15 amino acids. V shed 0 bases and J shed 3 bases, with 13 bases lying between them. The CDR3 is CASSVAYDTIYEQYF. DNA for the CDR3: TGTGCCAGCAGCGTAGCTTATGACACCATCTACGAGCAGTACTTC.

The chain is built from TRBV14 and TRBJ2-2; D is unresolved. CDR1 and CDR2 from the germline V gene are SGHDN and FVKESK. V was cut by 1 base and J by 4 bases, with 13 bases left in between. The CDR3 contains 16 residues. CDR3 region: CASSQGVVSSTGELFF. The CDR3 DNA reads as TGTGCCAGCAGCCAAGGGGTGGTTAGTTCCACCGGGGAGCTGTTTTTT.

The CDR3 protein is CASSFYSGRSAGELFF. The CDR3 nucleotides are TGTGCCAGCAGCTTCTATAGCGGGAGGAGCGCCGGGGAGCTGTTTTTT. V and J are TRBV7-6 and TRBJ2-2; 10 positions match TRBD2. CDR3 length: 16 amino acids. CDR1 and CDR2 (germline): SGHVS, FNYEAQ. J was trimmed by 6 bases and V by 3 bases; bases with no gene match: 7. The variable domain in full, completed from reference TRBV7-6 and TRBJ2-2, reads GAGVSQSPRYKVTKRGQDVALRCDPISGHVSLYWYRQALGQGPEFLTYFNYEAQQDKSGLPNDRFSAERPEGSISTLTIQRTEQRDSAMYRCASSFYSGRSAGELFFGEGSRLTVL.

The gene calls are TRBV30 and TRBJ1-1; D gene ambiguous. The CDR3 extends over 11 amino acids. Trimming cost V 0 bases and J 6 bases, with 5 bases left between them. Germline V lookup: CDR1 GTSNPN, CDR2 SVGIG (reference sequence). This chain's CDR3 is CAWSVSAEAFF. The CDR3 DNA sequence: TGTGCCTGGAGTGTATCCGCTGAAGCTTTCTTT. The full variable domain, its missing parts supplied by reference TRBV30 and TRBJ1-1, is SQTIHQWPATLVQPVGSPLSLECTVEGTSNPNLYWYRQAAGRGLQLLFYSVGIGQISSEVPQNLSASRPQDRQFILSSKKLLLSDSGFYLCAWSVSAEAFFGQGTRLTVV.

This chain links TRBV6-5 with TRBJ2-2; 7 nucleotides match TRBD1. The CDR3 runs to 15 residues. Losses at the gene ends were 4 bases for V and 6 bases for J; bases not matched to a gene: 8. Germline CDR1 is MNHEY and CDR2 is SVGAGI. Here the CDR3 DNA reads TGTGCCAGCAGTTCGCGCAGGGGGAAGGCCGGGGAGCTGTTTTTT. It yields the protein CASSSRRGKAGELFF.

The chain couples TRBV7-9 to TRBJ2-7, with 10 bases identical to TRBD1. With 8 bases clipped from V and 1 base from J, the junction kept 8 bases outside the gene matches. Per germline, CDR1 SEHNR and CDR2 FQNEAQ (reference sequence). The CDR3 spans 15 residues. The CDR3 region is CASGTRDRGSYEQYF. The DNA of the CDR3 is TGTGCCAGCGGTACCCGGGACAGGGGTTCCTACGAGCAGTACTTC. Variable domain in full (rest from reference TRBV7-9 and TRBJ2-7): DTGVSQNPRHKITKRGQNVTFRCDPISEHNRLYWYRQTLGQGPEFLTYFQNEAQLEKSRLLSDRFSAERPKGSFSTLEIQRTEQGDSAMYLCASGTRDRGSYEQYFGPGTRLTVT.

The rearrangement joins TRBV7-8 to TRBJ2-1; the match to TRBD1 covers 7 bases. Trimming at V came to 5 bases and at J to 5 bases, leaving 9 bases not matched to a gene. Germline values: CDR1 SGHVS, CDR2 FQNEAQ. This CDR3 is built from 15 residues. The CDR3 sequence is CASSPPRTGDNEQFF. CDR3 nucleotide sequence: TGTGCCAGCAGCCCTCCAAGGACAGGAGACAATGAGCAGTTCTTC. The full variable domain, completed using reference TRBV7-8 and TRBJ2-1, is GAGVSQSPRYKVAKRGQDVALRCDPISGHVSLFWYQQALGQGPEFLTYFQNEAQLDKSGLPSDRFFAERPEGSVSTLKIQRTQQEDSAVYLCASSPPRTGDNEQFFGPGTRLTVL.

V usage is TRBV4-2 and J usage is TRBJ2-3, with 7 positions matching TRBD2. This CDR3 contains 16 residues. Per germline, CDR1 LGHNA and CDR2 YNFKEQ. Trimming cost V 0 bases and J 2 bases; bases outside gene matches: 5. CDR3 sequence: CASSQDQAGLTDTQYF. In nucleotides, the CDR3 is TGTGCCAGCAGCCAAGATCAAGCGGGACTCACAGATACGCAGTATTTT.

This rearrangement joins TRBV5-1 to TRBJ2-5, with D tentatively TRBD1 (5 bases). TRBJ2-7 matches the DNA end more closely, so the J call is doubtful. Germline CDR1 and CDR2: SGHRS and YFSETQ. The CDR3 covers 14 residues. CDR3 DNA sequence: TGCGCCAGCAGCTTGACAGGAAGCGTCCACGAGCAGTACTTC. Its translation is CASSLTGSVHEQYF.

V and J are TRBV7-6 and TRBJ1-5, with D possibly matching TRBD1 (5 bases). Germline V gene lookup returns CDR1 SGHVS and CDR2 FNYEAQ. The CDR3 runs 15 residues. The V end lost 2 bases, the J end lost 5 bases, and 13 bases lay between the germline ends. The CDR3 region has the DNA TGTGCCAGCAGCTTATTTGGAGGGGAGGATCAGCCCCAGCATTTT. It codes for CASSLFGGEDQPQHF.

The chain recombines TRBV11-2 with TRBJ2-7, with 8 bases fitting TRBD2. The V gene's germline CDR1 is SGHAT and CDR2 FQNNGV. The CDR3 sequence is 14 residues long. V was clipped by 5 bases and J by 6 bases; unmatched bases: 9. CDR3 amino acids: CASSPSAGVPEQYF. The CDR3 DNA sequence: TGTGCCAGCAGCCCCTCAGCGGGAGTTCCCGAGCAGTACTTC.

This clone was detected a few times. This sequence joins TRBV27 and TRBJ2-7; 9 bases match TRBD1. This CDR3 region has 13 residues. Per germline, CDR1 MNHEY and CDR2 SMNVEV (reference sequence). Trimming took 5 bases from V and 3 from J; bases not matched to a gene: 2. In DNA form, the CDR3 reads TGTGCCAGCAGTCAGGGACAGGGCTACGAGCAGTACTTC. Encoded protein: CASSQGQGYEQYF.

The chain recombines TRBV4-1 with TRBJ2-7; D not certain. Germline CDR1 MGHRA, CDR2 YSYEKL. The CDR3 is made up of 15 amino acids. The germline V and J ends were trimmed by 1 base and 2 bases, with 12 bases remaining between them. CDR3 loop: CASSQGYGFAYEQYF. DNA for the CDR3: TGCGCCAGCAGCCAAGGTTACGGGTTTGCCTACGAGCAGTACTTC.

The rearrangement uses TRBV15 and TRBJ2-3; D unresolved. The ends were cut back, 0 bases at V and 0 bases at J, with 13 bases in the middle. Germline V gene sequence: CDR1 LNHNV, CDR2 YYDKDF (reference sequence). CDR3 length: 17 amino acids. CDR3 amino acids: CATSRELLEASTDTQYF. The CDR3 nucleotides are TGTGCCACCAGCAGAGAATTGCTGGAAGCAAGCACAGATACGCAGTATTTT.

This sequence joins TRBV28 and TRBJ1-2; D unclear. V was clipped by 7 bases and J by 4 bases, with 16 bases between them. Looked up from germline, CDR1 is MDHEN and CDR2 is SYDVKM. This CDR3 spans 14 amino acids. The CDR3 here is CASTPEKEIYGYTF. CDR3 nucleotide sequence: TGTGCCAGCACCCCCGAAAAAGAGATCTATGGCTACACCTTC.

The gene calls are TRBV27 and TRBJ2-1, with D unclear. Germline V CDR1 and CDR2: MNHEY, SMNVEV (reference sequence). CDR3 length equals 13 residues. V shed 5 bases and J shed 8 bases, with 13 bases lying between them. The CDR3 DNA follows: TGTGCCAGCAGTCCCACCCTGTTCCATGAGCAGTTCTTC. This translates into CASSPTLFHEQFF.

The chain couples TRBV13 to TRBJ2-1; weak D call: TRBD1 (5 bases). The germline gives CDR1 PRHDT, CDR2 FYEKMQ (reference sequence). Trimming shortened V by 0 bases and J by 8 bases, and 11 bases separated the two germline ends. The CDR3 loop spans 14 amino acids. CDR3 DNA sequence: TGTGCCAGCAGCTTAGGTGACAGAGAGGATGAGCAGTTCTTC. It encodes CASSLGDREDEQFF. Variable domain in full (rest from reference TRBV13 and TRBJ2-1): AAGVIQSPRHLIKEKRETATLKCYPIPRHDTVYWYQQGPGQDPQFLISFYEKMQSDKGSIPDRFSAQQFSDYHSELNMSSLELGDSALYFCASSLGDREDEQFFGPGTRLTVL.